The 27 T cell receptor beta chains below come from one sample, sequenced in a study of OX40 agonist ivuxolimab in advanced cancers. Data came from immunoSEQ multiplex PCR; TCRdb stores just in-frame clones and leaves some out. Among 130,000 or so clones listed, 75% to 95% were seen once. The starting material was CD4+ or CD8+ T cells sorted from blood, obtained in a trial of the OX40 agonist ivuxolimab. The receptors derive from an adult with an advanced solid tumor such as melanoma, head and neck, liver or kidney cancer.

The chain joins TRBV9 to TRBJ2-7; TRBD2 agrees at 7 bases. The CDR3 totals 15 residues. Germline assignment: CDR1 SGDLS and CDR2 YYNGEE. J gave up 4 bases and V 3 bases, and 10 bases lay outside the gene matches. CDR3 amino acids: CASSAKTSPQYEQYF. The CDR3 DNA reads TGTGCCAGCAGCGCAAAGACTAGCCCGCAGTACGAGCAGTACTTC.

The chain is built from TRBV27 and TRBJ1-2; 9 bases fit TRBD1. The ends lost 6 bases at V and 0 bases at J; junction bases unmatched: 17. The CDR3 is 19 residues long. CDR1 and CDR2 from the germline V gene are MNHEY and SMNVEV (reference sequence). The CDR3 DNA follows: TGTGCCAGCAGCCTTAAGGGTATGACAGGGGGTAAAGCTAACTATGGCTACACCTTC. Translated, it gives CASSLKGMTGGKANYGYTF.

The J gene is TRBJ1-3, the V gene TRBV9; D not resolved. V was clipped by 0 bases and J by 2 bases, with 9 bases between them. This CDR3 comprises 15 residues. Germline loops: CDR1 SGDLS, CDR2 YYNGEE. The DNA for the CDR3 is TGTGCCAGCAGCGTAGAAGGCAGCCCTGGAAACACCATATATTTT. It translates to CASSVEGSPGNTIYF. Full variable domain (remainder filled in from reference TRBV9 and TRBJ1-3): DSGVTQTPKHLITATGQRVTLRCSPRSGDLSVYWYQQSLDQGLQFLIQYYNGEERAKGNILERFSAQQFPDLHSELNLSSLELGDSALYFCASSVEGSPGNTIYFGEGSWLTVV.

The chain links TRBV15 to TRBJ2-1; possibly TRBD2 for D (6 bases). V was trimmed by 0 bases and J by 3 bases, leaving 12 bases between them. Germline values: CDR1 LNHNV, CDR2 YYDKDF (reference sequence). The CDR3 runs to 16 residues. Written as DNA, the CDR3 is TGTGCCACCAGCAGAGATCCGGACTACCTCTACAATGAGCAGTTCTTC. Residues: CATSRDPDYLYNEQFF.

This CDR3 is CASSVGGLAGPETQYF. Written as DNA, the CDR3 is TGTGCCAGCAGCGTAGGAGGACTAGCGGGACCAGAGACCCAGTACTTC. V usage is TRBV9 and J usage is TRBJ2-5; TRBD2 aligns across 12 bases. V shed 0 bases, J shed 4 bases, and the junction held 4 bases outside the gene matches. This CDR3 region has 16 residues. The germline CDR1 and CDR2 sequences are SGDLS and YYNGEE.

The chain employs TRBV19 and TRBJ1-1, with D unresolved. Trimming cost V 3 bases and J 0 bases, with 14 bases left between them. The CDR3 spans 16 residues. The germline gives CDR1 LNHDA, CDR2 SQIVND (reference sequence). The CDR3 bases are TGTGCCAGTAGTATTTTAGGAACCGTTATGAACACTGAAGCTTTCTTT. Translation gives CASSILGTVMNTEAFF.

V gene TRBV5-1 combines with J gene TRBJ2-1; 7 bases agree with TRBD2. V lost 3 bases and J lost 7; bases outside the gene matches: 4. The CDR3 extends over 13 amino acids. Germline CDR1 SGHRS, CDR2 YFSETQ. CDR3 sequence reads: CASSSTSVNEQFF. DNA of the CDR3: TGCGCCAGCAGCTCTACTAGCGTGAATGAGCAGTTCTTC. Based on the CDR3 plus reference TRBV5-1 and TRBJ2-1, the full variable domain is KAGVTQTPRYLIKTRGQQVTLSCSPISGHRSVSWYQQTPGQGLQFLFEYFSETQRNKGNFPGRFSGRQFSNSRSEMNVSTLELGDSALYLCASSSTSVNEQFFGPGTRLTVL.

The chain couples TRBV7-8 to TRBJ2-5; 7 positions match TRBD1. The ends lost 3 bases at V and 1 base at J; junction bases unmatched: 5. The germline CDR1 and CDR2 sequences are SGHVS and FQNEAQ. The CDR3 runs to 15 residues. The CDR3 DNA reads as TGTGCCAGCAGCTTTATACAGGGGAGCCAAGAGACCCAGTACTTC. This codes for CASSFIQGSQETQYF. Full variable domain (missing parts from reference TRBV7-8 and TRBJ2-5): GAGVSQSPRYKVAKRGQDVALRCDPISGHVSLFWYQQALGQGPEFLTYFQNEAQLDKSGLPSDRFFAERPEGSVSTLKIQRTQQEDSAVYLCASSFIQGSQETQYFGPGTRLLVL.

V is TRBV18 and J is TRBJ1-5, with 9 bases aligning to TRBD1. This CDR3 is 15 amino acids long. Per germline, CDR1 KGHSH and CDR2 LQKENI. J was trimmed by 5 bases and V by 0 bases; bases with no gene match: 2. The CDR3 bases are TGTGCCAGCTCACCACCGCGGACAGGGGATCAGCCCCAGCATTTT. Its protein product is CASSPPRTGDQPQHF.

CDR3 loop: CASRVTGAGEAFF. In DNA, the CDR3 is TGTGCCAGCAGGGTGACAGGGGCGGGTGAAGCTTTCTTT. The chain employs TRBV2 and TRBJ1-1, with TRBD1 matching 8 bases. V was clipped by 6 bases and J by 7 bases; unmatched bases: 7. The V gene's germline CDR1 is SNHLY and CDR2 FYNNEI. CDR3 size: 13 residues.

The chain combines TRBV5-1 with TRBJ1-2; TRBD1 matches 7 bases. J gave up 4 bases and V 0 bases, and 6 bases lay outside the gene matches. The CDR3 length is 15 residues. Germline CDR1 is SGHRS and CDR2 is YFSETQ. The CDR3, as DNA: TGCGCCAGCAGCTTGGCCGGACAGGCGACCTATGGCTACACCTTC. This translates into CASSLAGQATYGYTF.

The gene calls are TRBV28 and TRBJ2-5; D possibly uses TRBD1 or TRBD2 (6 bases each). V was trimmed by 4 bases and J by 8 bases, leaving 20 bases between them. This CDR3 is 15 amino acids long. Germline V gene data show CDR1 as MDHEN and CDR2 as SYDVKM. The CDR3: CASSSPPGAGETQYF. The DNA for the CDR3 is TGTGCCAGCAGTTCACCCCCGGGGGCCGGGGAAACCCAGTACTTC.

This clone was counted a single time. CDR3 protein: CASTIPRSGNTIYF. The CDR3 DNA is TGTGCCAGCACCATACCGAGATCTGGAAACACCATATATTTT. This chain links TRBV2 with TRBJ1-3; D is unclear. Germline CDR1 reads SNHLY; CDR2 reads FYNNEI. The CDR3 length is 14 residues. Trimming left V 7 bases short and J 1 base short, with 11 bases between.

This rearrangement joins TRBV4-3 to TRBJ2-7, with TRBD1 as a possible D gene (6 bases). Germline CDR1 and CDR2: LGHNA and YSLEER. Trimming shortened V by 0 bases and J by 5 bases, and 11 bases separated the two germline ends. This CDR3 contains 14 residues. The CDR3: CASSQDTGLHEQYF. The DNA of the CDR3 is TGCGCCAGCAGCCAAGATACAGGGCTTCACGAGCAGTACTTC.

V and J are TRBV5-1 and TRBJ2-3, with D unclear. Trimming shortened V by 4 bases and J by 2 bases, and 11 bases separated the two germline ends. The V gene's germline CDR1 is SGHRS and CDR2 YFSETQ. This CDR3 has 14 residues. The CDR3 nucleotides are TGCGCCAGCAGCCCAGGACGGCCCACAGATACGCAGTATTTT. This sequence encodes CASSPGRPTDTQYF.

The chain combines TRBV30 with TRBJ1-2; TRBD1 is a possible D gene (5 bases). The CDR3 spans 14 residues. Germline CDR1 GTSNPN, CDR2 SVGIG (reference sequence). The V end was cut by 4 bases, the J end by 5 bases, with 17 bases between. CDR3 coding DNA: TGTGCCTGGACTCGGGGGGGTTACTCATATGGCTACACCTTC. Its translation is CAWTRGGYSYGYTF.

This clone was seen a single time. V and J are TRBV5-1 and TRBJ2-1, with 8 positions matching TRBD2. J gave up 1 base and V 4 bases, and 4 bases lay outside the gene matches. The CDR3 loop spans 15 amino acids. The germline gives CDR1 SGHRS, CDR2 YFSETQ. The CDR3 loop reads CASSQLADSYNEQFF. The CDR3 coding sequence is TGCGCCAGCAGCCAACTAGCGGATTCCTACAATGAGCAGTTCTTC. Looking up the rest from reference TRBV5-1 and TRBJ2-1 gives the full variable domain: KAGVTQTPRYLIKTRGQQVTLSCSPISGHRSVSWYQQTPGQGLQFLFEYFSETQRNKGNFPGRFSGRQFSNSRSEMNVSTLELGDSALYLCASSQLADSYNEQFFGPGTRLTVL.

The chain is built from TRBV7-9 and TRBJ2-7; D might be TRBD2 (5 bases). Germline V lookup: CDR1 SEHNR, CDR2 FQNEAQ (reference sequence). The V end was cut by 5 bases, the J end by 3 bases, with 5 bases between. The CDR3 totals 11 residues. The CDR3 loop reads CASSRDYEQYF. CDR3 bases: TGTGCCAGCAGCCGGGACTACGAGCAGTACTTC.

J is TRBJ1-5 and V is TRBV6-1, with a tentative D call TRBD1 (6 bases). This CDR3 is 14 amino acids long. Trimming pared 5 bases from V and 2 bases from J, leaving 10 bases between. CDR1 MNHNS and CDR2 SASEGT come from the germline V gene. The CDR3, as DNA: TGTGCCAGCAGTACGGCAGGGGGCAATCAGCCCCAGCATTTT. This gives the protein CASSTAGGNQPQHF.

The DNA of the CDR3 is TGTGCCAGCAGCCTACAGGTTGGCTACACCTTC. Translating gives CASSLQVGYTF. This chain uses TRBV28 with TRBJ1-2; weak D call: TRBD1 (5 bases). This CDR3 spans 11 amino acids. CDR1 is MDHEN, CDR2 SYDVKM, per germline. V lost 6 bases, J lost 7 bases, and 9 bases lay in between.

The rearrangement joins TRBV19 to TRBJ1-2, with a weak D call TRBD1 (5 bases). Germline CDR1 LNHDA, CDR2 SQIVND (reference sequence). The CDR3 length is 14 residues. Between the trimmed V and J ends, which lost 1 base and 5 bases, there was a span of 11 bases. CDR3 protein: CASSIVGAGYGYTF. CDR3 in DNA: TGTGCCAGTAGTATAGTAGGGGCGGGGTATGGCTACACCTTC.

The genes are TRBV28 and TRBJ2-7, with D hard to call. This CDR3 is built from 14 residues. CDR1 MDHEN and CDR2 SYDVKM come from the germline V gene. Trimming stripped 2 bases from V and 2 bases from J, with 10 bases between. The DNA for the CDR3 is TGTGCCAGCAGTTTAAGGCTCGGAGCCTACGAGCAGTACTTC. It is translated as CASSLRLGAYEQYF.

The genes are TRBV7-2 and TRBJ1-2; possibly TRBD1 for D (5 bases). The V gene lost 2 bases and the J gene lost 7 bases, with 23 bases spanning the gap. The CDR3 contains 17 residues. Germline V gene data show CDR1 as SGHTA and CDR2 as FQGNSA. For the CDR3, the DNA is TGTGCCAGCAGCTTATCCATAGGAAGGGGACGAGGAGGTGGCTACACCTTC. Its translation: CASSLSIGRGRGGGYTF.

The V and J genes are TRBV6-4 and TRBJ1-2, with a possible D match to TRBD1 (5 bases). Germline V gene lookup returns CDR1 MRHNA and CDR2 SNTAGT. V was cut by 4 bases and J by 2 bases, with 11 bases left in between. This CDR3 is built from 14 residues. In DNA form, the CDR3 reads TGTGCCAGCAGTGGCGGGGACCAGAACTATGGCTACACCTTC. Translated, it gives CASSGGDQNYGYTF.

Comment on this clone: A junction boundary mismatches the germline segment, possibly from a read error. The rearrangement joins TRBV12-5 to TRBJ2-1; either TRBD1 or TRBD2 may supply D (5 bases each). The CDR3 has 15 amino acids. CDR1 is LGHNT and CDR2 is FRNRAP in the germline V gene. The CDR3 sequence: CVSARAGSSYNEQFF. The CDR3 nucleotides are TGTGTTAGTGCCAGGGCAGGGAGCTCCTACAATGAGCAGTTCTTC.

The rearrangement links TRBV4-2 to TRBJ2-5, with 7 positions matching TRBD2. The CDR3 spans 16 residues. J was trimmed by 2 bases and V by 0 bases; bases with no gene match: 6. Germline-derived CDR1 and CDR2 are LGHNA and YNFKEQ. CDR3 nucleotide sequence: TGTGCCAGCAGCCAAGAGTGGCTAGCGGTACAAGAGACCCAGTACTTC. Translating it yields CASSQEWLAVQETQYF.

J is TRBJ2-2 and V is TRBV5-1, with 11 positions matching TRBD1. The V segment lost 0 bases and the J segment 4 bases; nucleotides outside the gene matches: 2. Germline V gene sequence: CDR1 SGHRS, CDR2 YFSETQ. The CDR3 runs to 16 residues. CDR3 amino acids: CASSLGDRGTTGELFF. The CDR3 region has the DNA TGCGCCAGCAGCTTGGGGGACAGGGGGACCACCGGGGAGCTGTTTTTT.